A selection of T cell receptor beta chains follows, all from one sample in a study of cytomegalovirus exposure and HLA in healthy donors. Profiled with immunoSEQ multiplex PCR; TCRdb holds only in-frame clones, not every one. The sample records some 85,000 clones, roughly 80% being singletons. Sequencing input: PBMCs. The receptors here all came from a woman between 40 and 55 years old in good health and CMV-seropositive. Both conserved end residues are part of each CDR3. The order of the fields is clone size, V gene, J gene, D gene, CDR3 length, CDR3 protein, CDR3 DNA. D genes are given only for firm matches. Size values are once, few and many counts, or a class for expanded clones, and some rows have none.

NA	TRBV19	TRBJ1-2	TRBD1	16	CASSIFRGQGAYGYTF	TGTGCCAGTAGTATTTTCCGGGGACAGGGGGCCTATGGCTACACCTTC
NA	TRBV19	TRBJ2-3	NA	15	CASTPGGIRTDTQYF	TGTGCCAGTACCCCGGGCGGGATACGCACAGATACGCAGTATTTT
NA	TRBV14	TRBJ2-3	NA	15	CASSQIGGVTDTQYF	TGTGCCAGCAGCCAAATAGGAGGGGTGACAGATACGCAGTATTTT
NA	TRBV20-1	TRBJ1-4	NA	11	CSGLENEKLFF	TGCTCGGGGTTAGAAAATGAAAAACTGTTTTTT
NA	TRBV19	TRBJ2-2	TRBD1	14	CARGQGMNTGELFF	TGTGCCAGAGGACAGGGGATGAACACCGGGGAGCTGTTTTTT
once	TRBV7-2	TRBJ2-7	NA	14	CASSPGTSPYEQYF	TGTGCCAGCAGCCCCGGGACTTCCCCCTACGAGCAGTACTTC
NA	TRBV11-3	TRBJ1-1	NA	15	CASSPDARVNTEAFF	TGTGCCAGCAGCCCAGACGCCCGGGTGAACACTGAAGCTTTCTTT
NA	TRBV7-9	TRBJ2-3	TRBD2	19	CASSTRQGLAGEYTDTQYF	TGTGCCAGCAGCACCCGACAGGGGCTAGCGGGAGAGTACACAGATACGCAGTATTTT
NA	TRBV7-6	TRBJ2-3	NA	12	CASSDGGDTQYF	TGTGCCAGCAGCGACGGAGGGGATACGCAGTATTTT
NA	TRBV29-1	TRBJ2-5	TRBD1	12	CSVAGGPETQYF	TGCAGCGTTGCAGGGGGCCCCGAGACCCAGTACTTC
NA	TRBV13	TRBJ2-1	TRBD1	16	CASTVNAGQGVYEQFF	TGTGCCAGCACCGTAAACGCGGGACAGGGGGTCTATGAGCAGTTCTTC
NA	TRBV9	TRBJ1-3	NA	16	CASSVEGQGTGNTIYF	TGTGCCAGCAGCGTAGAGGGGCAGGGAACTGGAAACACCATATATTTT
NA	TRBV7-8	TRBJ2-7	TRBD2	14	CATTSRGRGYEQYF	TGTGCCACAACGTCCCGCGGGAGGGGGTACGAGCAGTACTTC
NA	TRBV28	TRBJ1-1	NA	14	CASRDLGGNTEAFF	TGTGCCAGCAGAGACTTAGGGGGGAACACTGAAGCTTTCTTT
NA	TRBV28	TRBJ2-7	TRBD2	17	CASSLGQNLAGANEQYF	TGTGCCAGCAGTCTGGGACAGAACCTAGCGGGAGCTAACGAGCAGTACTTC
NA	TRBV7-2	TRBJ2-5	TRBD1	13	CASRRTGSETQYF	TGTGCCAGCAGACGGACAGGGAGCGAGACCCAGTACTTC
NA	TRBV28	TRBJ1-3	NA	16	CASSSGREPSGNTIYF	TGTGCCAGCAGTTCAGGGCGGGAACCCTCTGGAAACACCATATATTTT
few	TRBV5-1	TRBJ1-1	TRBD1	14	CASRGQGVGTEAFF	TGCGCCAGCAGGGGACAGGGAGTAGGGACTGAAGCTTTCTTT
NA	TRBV7-3	TRBJ2-5	TRBD2	15	CASSLDGRAGETQYF	TGTGCCAGCAGCTTAGATGGGAGGGCCGGAGAGACCCAGTACTTC
few	TRBV1	TRBJ2-1	NA	15	CTSSHLAGAYNEQFF	TGCACCAGCAGCCATTTAGCGGGAGCCTACAATGAGCAGTTCTTC
NA	TRBV6-5	TRBJ1-1	NA	15	CASSYIRVGGTEAFF	TGTGCCAGCAGTTATATTAGGGTCGGGGGCACTGAAGCTTTCTTT
NA	TRBV5-6	TRBJ2-7	TRBD1	14	CASSLAGGHYEQYF	TGTGCCAGCAGCTTGGCAGGGGGCCACTACGAGCAGTACTTC
NA	TRBV18	TRBJ2-3	NA	16	CASSPRAGADSDTQYF	TGTGCCAGCTCACCACGAGCAGGGGCTGATTCTGATACGCAGTATTTT